This TCR beta chain emerged from a study of identical twins. This clonotype was counted at least ten times. Its antigen is not known. cDNA molecules carried unique molecular identifiers, and template switching added a universal primer site. Each CDR3 protein gets one entry after TCRdb re-called the 5' RACE reads with MiXCR. The sample consists of about 220,000 distinct CDR3 sequences, roughly 7.5% of them appearing once. Every sampled donor was Caucasian and healthy. Findings of the study overall: Potential partial confounding of zero-insertion analyses by invariant MAIT and iNKT cells was noted.

V shed 3 bases and J shed 0 bases, with 11 bases lying between them. The CDR3 extends over 15 amino acids. Per the germline V gene, CDR1 is LGHDT and CDR2 is YNNKEL (reference sequence). The data also belong to a second study, concerning yellow fever vaccine responses in identical twins.

The specimen was memory (CD45RO+) T cells sorted from blood. The receptor comes from a woman younger than 35 in good health. V gene TRBV3-1 combines with J gene TRBJ2-5; no clear D gene. The CDR3 reads CASSHRSSNQETQYF. The CDR3 DNA sequence: TGTGCCAGCAGCCATAGATCCAGCAACCAAGAGACCCAGTACTTC.